Below, one TCR beta chain is given with its context. This sample was included in a study of blood T cell repertoires in COVID-19. Study background: Collection of acute and convalescent COVID-19 samples took place in the United States, Italy and Spain.

The CDR3 totals 19 residues. The data were produced by immunoSEQ multiplex PCR, yet TCRdb's version contains in-frame clones alone and is incomplete. This table has around 150,000 clones, about 78% appearing once. V and J are TRBV12-2 and TRBJ2-3; the table's TRBD1 call for D was not verified on the DNA. TRBV12-2 counts as a pseudogene. The receptor was isolated from a man in his 60s who had recovered from COVID-19. Sequenced: peripheral blood. The CDR3 loop is CASRLPGQKDNSSTDTQYF. DNA for the CDR3: TGTGCAAGTCGCTTACCAGGACAGAAAGACAACTCTAGCACAGATACGCAGTATTTT.